This is a list of T cell receptor beta chains from one sample in a study of Ad26.COV2.S vaccination and SARS-CoV-2 variants. The table came from immunoSEQ multiplex PCR; TCRdb's copy has only in-frame clones and leaves some out. The sample consists of 300,000 to 400,000 clones, roughly 84% of them appearing once. The sequencing here drew on peripheral blood, taken in a trial of Ad26.COV2.S vaccine versus placebo. Source of these receptors: a person between 18 and 65 years old who received the Ad26.COV2.S COVID-19 vaccine or a placebo. Both conserved end residues are part of each CDR3.

v_gene,CDR3aa
TRBV7-2,CASSLVENTEAFF
TRBV5-1,CASSWDYQETQYF
TRBV6-6,CASSYLTDTQYF
TRBV19,CASSIRENEKLFF
TRBV19,CASSTGMMTEAFF
TRBV6-6,CASSYGQEYTGELFF
TRBV27,CASSLGREAYYGYTF
TRBV7-2,CARAGTGNTGELFF
TRBV6-5,CASSYSVVRLGGYTF
TRBV13,CASSLVSYEQYF
TRBV7-8,CASSLERGGARGIDGYTF
TRBV19,CASSIGQFHRNQPQHF
TRBV20-1,CSASHRGTEAFF
TRBV6-6,CASSYGTTSTEAFF
TRBV5-5,CASSSEIDGGETQYF
TRBV4-1,CASRPGLWDTDTQYF
TRBV6-5,CASTRDRSFYEQYF
TRBV30,CAWRPFEAFF
TRBV4-2,CASSPGRGGSNEQFF
TRBV10-3,CAISESDREKEKLFF
TRBV3-1/TRBV3-2,CASSPGTGPETQYF
TRBV27,CASSTQRISYNSPLHF
TRBV7-9,CASRKGQDGETQYF
TRBV10-1,CASTSSGQGGYEQYF
TRBV30,CAWSPRGGNQPQHF
TRBV7-6,CASSFGQGTVMNTEAFF
TRBV9,CASSVGQGGNTIYF
TRBV3-1/TRBV3-2,CASSQIGEGTQYF
TRBV13,CASSSAGGTMDSPLHF
TRBV7-3,CASSLGGTDNSPLHF
TRBV29-1,CSVKWAGGYNSPLHF
TRBV2,CASRVTFGDQPQHF
TRBV4-2,CASSQDWSGQPTYEQYF
TRBV6-5,CASSITGTGRLEEFF
TRBV5-4,CASSTTGVGNTEAFF
TRBV14,CASSQSGRGAFF
TRBV6-5,CASSYSEGSSYNEQFF
TRBV4-1,CASSQLFPSGGPSYEQYF